Below are 16 T cell receptor beta chains sequenced from a single sample in a study of T cell responses to AZD1222 COVID-19 vaccine. TCRdb keeps only in-frame clones here, not all; method: immunoSEQ multiplex PCR. Here the sample spans fewer than 130,000 clones, around 90% being singletons. The sequencing used peripheral blood, collected on day 0 of AZD1222 vaccination. Receptors originate from an adult in good health.

A few counts support this clone. This chain uses TRBV19 with TRBJ2-1; no definite D call. The germline gives CDR1 LNHDA, CDR2 SQIVND (reference sequence). The V end was cut by 3 bases, the J end by 8 bases, with 8 bases between. This CDR3 is 12 amino acids long. The CDR3 nucleotides read TGTGCCAGTAGTATCCCTAGTTATGAGCAGTTCTTC. Translation: CASSIPSYEQFF.

The chain links TRBV14 to TRBJ2-1, with a possible D match to TRBD2 (5 bases). Deletions cut 4 bases from V and 9 bases from J, with 13 bases between. Germline V gene lookup returns CDR1 SGHDN and CDR2 FVKESK. This CDR3 has 13 residues. CDR3 in DNA: TGTGCCAGCAGCCCCCTTCGACGGGGTGAGCAGTTCTTC. Its translation: CASSPLRRGEQFF.

This clone was observed a single time. V usage is TRBV12-3 or TRBV12-4 and J usage is TRBJ1-5; no reliable D call. CDR3 length: 12 residues. Deletions cut 1 base from V and 7 bases from J, with 5 bases between. The CDR3 region has the DNA TGTGCCAGCAGTTTAGACGGGCAGCCCCAGCATTTT. Its translation is CASSLDGQPQHF.

The chain couples TRBV2 to TRBJ1-4; no clear D gene. Germline CDR1 SNHLY, CDR2 FYNNEI. Trimming shortened V by 4 bases and J by 4 bases, and 10 bases separated the two germline ends. The CDR3 length is 14 residues. The CDR3 sequence: CASSASDRNEKLFF. The CDR3 region has the DNA TGTGCCAGCAGTGCGTCAGACCGTAATGAAAAACTGTTTTTT.

V usage is TRBV30 and J usage is TRBJ1-1, with no clear D. CDR1 and CDR2 from the germline V gene are GTSNPN and SVGIG (reference sequence). The germline V and J ends were trimmed by 2 bases and 0 bases, with 7 bases remaining between them. The CDR3 spans 13 residues. The DNA of the CDR3 is TGTGCCTGGAGTATGGACCTGAACACTGAAGCTTTCTTT. Translation: CAWSMDLNTEAFF.

The CDR3 coding sequence is TGTGCCAGCAGTTACTTGAGGCCGGGACAGGGTAATTCACCCCTCCACTTT. Translated, it gives CASSYLRPGQGNSPLHF. This chain uses TRBV6-2 or TRBV6-3 with TRBJ1-6; TRBD1 aligns across 9 bases. Germline CDR1 MNHEY, CDR2 SVGEGT. Trimming at V came to 1 base and at J to 6 bases, leaving 7 bases not matched to a gene. This CDR3 is 17 amino acids long.

The CDR3 spells CASSSRTGTREQYF. For the CDR3, the DNA is TGTGCCAGCAGCTCGCGGACCGGGACTCGGGAACAGTACTTC. This sequence joins TRBV7-9 and TRBJ2-7, with D possibly being TRBD2 (6 bases). Trimming stripped 4 bases from V and 10 bases from J, with 20 bases between. This CDR3 contains 14 residues. Germline assignment: CDR1 SEHNR and CDR2 FQNEAQ (reference sequence).

The chain links TRBV19 to TRBJ2-3; the D gene is possibly TRBD2 (6 bases). Trimming removed 5 bases at V and 7 bases at J, with 19 bases between. The germline CDR1 and CDR2 sequences are LNHDA and SQIVND (reference sequence). CDR3 length: 15 residues. The CDR3 loop is CASSGGLDHRNTQYF. DNA for the CDR3: TGTGCCAGTAGTGGGGGACTCGACCATAGAAATACGCAGTATTTT.

J is TRBJ2-5 and V is TRBV12-5, with D maybe TRBD2 (7 bases). In germline, CDR1 is LGHNT, CDR2 FRNRAP. This CDR3 spans 14 amino acids. Trimming left V 4 bases short and J 5 bases short, with 14 bases between. In DNA, the CDR3 is TGTGCTAGTGGTTCCGGGGGGCCGGGGGAGACCCAGTACTTC. As protein: CASGSGGPGETQYF.

The chain carries TRBV20-1 and TRBJ2-7; D remains unclear. Trimming pared 3 bases from V and 7 bases from J, leaving 22 bases between. This CDR3 has 15 residues. Germline V gives CDR1 DFQATT, CDR2 SNEGSKA (reference sequence). CDR3 residues: CSASRFRGSAEEQYF. CDR3 bases: TGCAGTGCTAGTAGGTTCAGAGGAAGCGCTGAAGAGCAGTACTTC.

The V and J genes are TRBV27 and TRBJ1-1; D is undetermined. Trimming left V 1 base short and J 1 base short, with 4 bases between. The length of the CDR3 is 13 residues. The germline CDR1 and CDR2 sequences are MNHEY and SMNVEV (reference sequence). The CDR3 sequence: CASSLLQNTEAFF. The CDR3 region has the DNA TGTGCCAGCAGTTTATTGCAGAACACTGAAGCTTTCTTT.

The rearrangement joins TRBV11-3 to TRBJ2-3, with D uncertain. Germline loops: CDR1 SGHNT, CDR2 YENEEA. The CDR3 is made up of 15 amino acids. The V end was cut by 0 bases, the J end by 2 bases, with 9 bases between. The DNA of the CDR3 is TGTGCCAGCAGCTTAGATCCCCAGGTCACAGATACGCAGTATTTT. Its translation: CASSLDPQVTDTQYF.

The rearrangement links TRBV4-2 to TRBJ2-1, with 10 bases matching TRBD2. Germline V CDR1 and CDR2: LGHNA, YNFKEQ. The length of the CDR3 is 17 residues. The J segment lost 9 bases and the V segment lost 0 bases, leaving 11 bases of the junction unmatched. This chain's CDR3 is CASSQDSLAGAPGEQFF. CDR3 nucleotide sequence: TGTGCCAGCAGCCAAGATAGTCTAGCGGGGGCACCGGGTGAGCAGTTCTTC.

The chain combines TRBV11-3 with TRBJ2-3; the match to TRBD2 covers 8 bases. V lost 5 bases and J lost 2; bases outside the gene matches: 6. Germline V CDR1 and CDR2: SGHNT, YENEEA. This CDR3 is 15 amino acids long. The CDR3 here is CASSLRAGATDTQYF. The CDR3, as DNA: TGTGCCAGCAGCCTTCGAGCGGGGGCCACAGATACGCAGTATTTT.

This chain joins TRBV21-1 and TRBJ1-3. TRBV21-1 is listed as a pseudogene. The CDR3 length is 13 residues. CDR3 DNA sequence: TGTGCCAGCACTCGAGGCGGTGGAAACACCATATATTTT. Its translation: CASTRGGGNTIYF.

The V gene is TRBV9, the J gene TRBJ1-4; TRBD1 aligns across 10 bases. Unmatched junction bases numbered 4, after V lost 0 bases and J lost 8 bases. The CDR3 contains 15 residues. Germline CDR1 and CDR2: SGDLS and YYNGEE. CDR3 protein: CASSVEGTGEEKLFF. The CDR3 coding sequence is TGTGCCAGCAGCGTAGAAGGGACAGGGGAAGAAAAACTGTTTTTT.